The next 13 T cell receptor beta chains were all read from a single sample in a study of shared clonotypes between healthy human individuals. CD45RO-negative CD8 cells positively selected for CCR7 made up the naive population, which excluded terminally differentiated effector memory CD45RA+ cells. Libraries were prepared by immunoSEQ multiplex PCR; TCRdb keeps only in-frame clonotypes and omits some of them. Of some 740,000 clones listed, roughly 92% are singletons. Specimen: naive CD8+ T cells sorted from blood. The receptors derive from a man aged 25-45 years in good health.

The chain is built from TRBV11-2 and TRBJ2-7; perhaps TRBD1 as D (6 bases). CDR1 SGHAT and CDR2 FQNNGV come from the germline V gene. The CDR3 is made up of 15 amino acids. V shed 5 bases and J shed 2 bases, with 16 bases lying between them. CDR3 sequence reads: CASSILGTPTYEQYF. The DNA of the CDR3 is TGTGCCAGCAGCATTCTCGGGACACCCACCTACGAGCAGTACTTC.

The chain recombines TRBV23-1 with TRBJ2-2; tentative D call: TRBD2 (6 bases). TRBV23-1 is given ORF status, its function remaining uncertain. The V end was cut by 2 bases, the J end by 2 bases, with 12 bases between. This CDR3 has 16 residues. This chain's CDR3 is CASSQRRGRNTGELFF. The CDR3 bases are TGCGCCAGCAGTCAACGGCGGGGACGTAACACCGGGGAGCTGTTTTTT.

The gene calls are TRBV11-2 and TRBJ2-7, with unresolved D. This CDR3 is built from 15 residues. Germline V gene data show CDR1 as SGHAT and CDR2 as FQNNGV. The V and J ends lost 3 bases and 4 bases respectively, with 16 bases between them. The CDR3 spells CASSFPSRTRYEQYF. CDR3 nucleotide sequence: TGTGCCAGCAGCTTCCCATCGAGGACCCGGTACGAGCAGTACTTC.

This chain connects TRBV2 to TRBJ1-6; no clear D gene. V gave up 7 bases and J gave up 7 bases, with 11 bases separating them. The CDR3 loop spans 13 amino acids. The germline gives CDR1 SNHLY, CDR2 FYNNEI. The CDR3 loop reads CASIGRRNSPLHF. The CDR3 coding sequence is TGTGCCAGCATCGGCAGGCGAAATTCACCCCTCCACTTT.

The chain joins TRBV28 to TRBJ2-2; 9 bases match TRBD1. Germline-derived CDR1 and CDR2 are MDHEN and SYDVKM. The CDR3 has 18 residues. Trimming at V came to 8 bases and at J to 3 bases, leaving 16 bases not matched to a gene. DNA of the CDR3: TGTGCCAGCGGCCATGAACAGGGGGCGACGGGCTACACCGGGGAGCTGTTTTTT. It encodes CASGHEQGATGYTGELFF.

The J gene is TRBJ2-2, the V gene TRBV27, with 9 bases identical to TRBD1. With V trimmed by 5 bases and J by 8 bases, 15 bases remained unmatched. Germline V gives CDR1 MNHEY, CDR2 SMNVEV (reference sequence). There are 17 residues in the CDR3. The CDR3 loop is CASSPRTGAPQKGELFF. As DNA, the CDR3 is TGTGCCAGCAGTCCCCGGACAGGGGCCCCACAGAAGGGGGAGCTGTTTTTT.

The J gene is TRBJ2-2, the V gene TRBV27; 8 bases fit TRBD1. Losses at the gene ends were 4 bases for V and 5 bases for J; bases not matched to a gene: 3. The CDR3 extends over 14 amino acids. Germline CDR1 is MNHEY and CDR2 is SMNVEV (reference sequence). The CDR3 region has the DNA TGTGCCAGCAGTTGGACAGGGTCGACCGGGGAGCTGTTTTTT. Translated, it gives CASSWTGSTGELFF.

The chain joins TRBV29-1 to TRBJ2-7; tentative D call: TRBD2 (5 bases). The CDR3 loop spans 13 amino acids. V shed 4 bases and J shed 7 bases, with 17 bases lying between them. CDR1 is SQVTM, CDR2 ANQGSEA, per germline. The CDR3 is CSVVWTGSREQYF. As DNA, the CDR3 is TGCAGCGTTGTTTGGACTGGCTCTCGGGAGCAGTACTTC.

V gene TRBV7-9 combines with J gene TRBJ1-2; D is unclear. Per germline, CDR1 SEHNR and CDR2 FQNEAQ (reference sequence). The CDR3 sequence is 14 residues long. Trimming removed 6 bases at V and 2 bases at J, with 13 bases between. CDR3 bases: TGTGCCAGCAGACCAGTCGTGGCCAACTATGGCTACACCTTC. It encodes CASRPVVANYGYTF.

The chain is built from TRBV6-1 and TRBJ2-3; 7 bases fit TRBD1. CDR1 is MNHNS, CDR2 SASEGT, per germline. The CDR3 has 15 amino acids. The junction had 6 bases not matched to a gene; V was cut back by 5 bases and J by 1 base. CDR3 region: CASSQTGIRTDTQYF. DNA of the CDR3: TGTGCCAGCAGTCAGACAGGGATCCGCACAGATACGCAGTATTTT.

The chain couples TRBV7-9 to TRBJ2-1, with 11 bases lining up with TRBD2. This CDR3 is 15 amino acids long. Germline V gives CDR1 SEHNR, CDR2 FQNEAQ (reference sequence). V lost 5 bases and J lost 8; bases outside the gene matches: 8. The CDR3 region is CASSATSGRGDEQFF. The CDR3 DNA reads as TGTGCCAGCAGCGCCACTAGCGGGAGAGGGGATGAGCAGTTCTTC.

The chain combines TRBV4-1 with TRBJ2-2, with 8 nucleotides matching TRBD1. The J segment lost 3 bases and the V segment lost 0 bases, leaving 3 bases of the junction unmatched. This CDR3 comprises 16 residues. The germline V gene has CDR1 MGHRA and CDR2 YSYEKL. The CDR3 sequence: CASSQEGTGYTGELFF. Here the CDR3 DNA reads TGCGCCAGCAGCCAAGAAGGGACAGGATACACCGGGGAGCTGTTTTTT.

The V gene is TRBV7-8, the J gene TRBJ1-5; D unclear. Trimming removed 3 bases at V and 5 bases at J, with 14 bases between. This CDR3 spans 15 amino acids. Looked up from germline, CDR1 is SGHVS and CDR2 is FQNEAQ. The CDR3, as DNA: TGTGCCAGCAGCTTGTACGAGGGAGAGCATCAGCCCCAGCATTTT. Its translation: CASSLYEGEHQPQHF. Based on the CDR3 plus reference TRBV7-8 and TRBJ1-5, the full variable domain is GAGVSQSPRYKVAKRGQDVALRCDPISGHVSLFWYQQALGQGPEFLTYFQNEAQLDKSGLPSDRFFAERPEGSVSTLKIQRTQQEDSAVYLCASSLYEGEHQPQHFGDGTRLSIL.